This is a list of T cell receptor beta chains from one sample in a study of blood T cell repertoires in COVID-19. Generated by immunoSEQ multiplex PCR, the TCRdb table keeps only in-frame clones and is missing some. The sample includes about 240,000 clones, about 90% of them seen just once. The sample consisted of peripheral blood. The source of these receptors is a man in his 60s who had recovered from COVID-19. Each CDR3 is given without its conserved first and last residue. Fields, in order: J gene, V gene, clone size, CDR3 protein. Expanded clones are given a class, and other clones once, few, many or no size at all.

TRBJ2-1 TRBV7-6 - ASSQTLTGGAYNEQF
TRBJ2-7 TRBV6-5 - ASSLYEQY
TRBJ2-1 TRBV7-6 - ASSPGTVSDNEQF
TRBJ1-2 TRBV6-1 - ASSEIQASNGYT
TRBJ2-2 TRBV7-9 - ASSLETGDTGELF
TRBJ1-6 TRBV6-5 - ASRATGHNSPLH
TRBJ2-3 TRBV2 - ASSVMRTDTQY
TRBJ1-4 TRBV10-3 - AISESGGFEKLF
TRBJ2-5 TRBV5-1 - ASRLRGAPDLQETQY
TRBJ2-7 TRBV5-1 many ASVSRGGAVEEQY
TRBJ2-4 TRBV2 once ASSEALGVQY
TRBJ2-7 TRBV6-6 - ASSYVVAGDSYEQY
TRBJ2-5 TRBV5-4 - ASSLGGEGNQY
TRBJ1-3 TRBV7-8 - ASSPHRGHGNTIY
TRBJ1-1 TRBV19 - ASSIRATMSTEAF
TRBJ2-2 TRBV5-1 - ASREQGLNTGELF
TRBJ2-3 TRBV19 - ASRWRTSTDTQY
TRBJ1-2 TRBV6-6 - ASSSGTGGDYT
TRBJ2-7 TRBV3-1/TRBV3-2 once ASSQGTSGSYEQY
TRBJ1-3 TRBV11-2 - ASSLRDISGNTIY
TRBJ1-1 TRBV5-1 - ASSGRGRGHTEAF
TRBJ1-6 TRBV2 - ASSLLPTGVGSPLH
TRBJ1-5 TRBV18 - ASSLQGAISNQPQH
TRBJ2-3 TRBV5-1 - ASSQGQGEADTQY
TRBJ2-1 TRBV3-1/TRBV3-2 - ASSTGPTRDEQF
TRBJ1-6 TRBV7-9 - ASSHPGNPNSPLH
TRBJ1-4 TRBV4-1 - ASSPDQGQANEKLF
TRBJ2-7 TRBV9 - ASSGGQNYEQY
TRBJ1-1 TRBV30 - AWSMGHANTEAF
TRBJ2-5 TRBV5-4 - ATGQGAETQY
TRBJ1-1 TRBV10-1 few ASSTANTEAF
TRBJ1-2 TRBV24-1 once ATSDSTPGGSYGYT
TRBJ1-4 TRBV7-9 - ASSSTREHNEKLF
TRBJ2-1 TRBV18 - ASSRERLAGHNEQF
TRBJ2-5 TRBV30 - AWASGGQETQY
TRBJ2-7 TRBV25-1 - ASSDRQGFNEQY
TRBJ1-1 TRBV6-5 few ASSYLGRGANTEAF
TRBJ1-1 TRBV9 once ASTQSGTGSAEAF
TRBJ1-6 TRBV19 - ASSILNSPLH
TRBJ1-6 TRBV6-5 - ASTGDSSYNSPLH